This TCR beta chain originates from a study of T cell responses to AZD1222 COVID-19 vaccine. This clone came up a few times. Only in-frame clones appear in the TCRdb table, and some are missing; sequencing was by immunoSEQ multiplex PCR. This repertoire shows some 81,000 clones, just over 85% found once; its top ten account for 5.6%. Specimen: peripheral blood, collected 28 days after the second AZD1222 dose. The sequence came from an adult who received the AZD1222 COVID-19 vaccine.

The CDR3 loop is CATSDRQGLINEQFF. The DNA of the CDR3 is TGTGCCACCAGTGATAGACAGGGGCTTATCAATGAGCAGTTCTTC. The chain uses TRBV24-1 and TRBJ2-1; 8 bases are shared with TRBD1. V gave up 3 bases and J gave up 6 bases; unmatched junction bases: 6. Per germline, CDR1 KGHDR and CDR2 SFDVKD. This CDR3 comprises 15 residues.